This T cell receptor beta chain originates from a study of T cells expressing NK-cell markers. Study summary: With respect to HCMV, most of the eight sequenced donors were seropositive, and one was seronegative.

5'RACE template switching built TCR beta cDNA with unique molecular identifiers. Each CDR3 protein gets one entry in TCRdb, which reprocessed the 5' RACE reads and gives no DNA. This table lists 500,000 to 600,000 distinct CDR3 sequences. The CDR3 covers 15 residues. The germline gives CDR1 SGHVS, CDR2 FNYEAQ. This chain connects TRBV7-6 to TRBJ2-7; lacking DNA, the TRBD2 call made by TCRdb goes unchecked. Sequenced input: blood T cells: a sorted CD56 or NKG2C T cell subset, CD4+ or CD8+ T cells, or bulk PBMC T cells (not recorded which). This sequence originates from a man in his late teens or twenties in good health. This CDR3 is CASSHSGKETYEQYF.